This T cell receptor beta chain was identified during a study of T-cell reconstitution after alpha-beta-depleted transplantation in children. This clonotype has a count of ten or more. What it binds is not known. Molecular barcoding with unique molecular identifiers was used for the TCRbeta library. Each CDR3 protein gets one entry after TCRdb re-called the PCR reads with MiXCR. This sample has more than 90,000 distinct CDR3 sequences, with around 10% found just once. Study-wide points: A year post-transplant, T-cell counts and diversity derived mostly from newly produced T cells. After transplant, at about two months, alpha-beta T cells were reportedly derived from several hundred expanded graft clones. The origin of high day-60 TCRbeta diversity in some patients lay in surviving recipient T cells and thymic progenitors.

The CDR3 sequence is 16 residues long. V lost 3 bases and J lost 5; bases outside the gene matches: 11. Looked up from germline, CDR1 is LNHNV and CDR2 is YYDKDF (reference sequence). The chain uses TRBV15 and TRBJ2-5, with 8 bases that match TRBD1. The TCR originated in a boy younger than 10 with acute lymphoblastic leukemia, due to receive a stem cell transplant. This specimen was PBMCs, taken before TCRalphabeta/CD19-depleted stem cell transplant. The CDR3 loop is CATSSDRTGSWETQYF. The CDR3 coding sequence is TGTGCCACCAGCAGCGACCGGACAGGGTCTTGGGAGACCCAGTACTTC.